Below are 24 T cell receptor beta chains sequenced from a single sample in a study of monozygotic twins with inflammatory bowel disease. TCRdb re-called the 5' RACE reads; one entry per CDR3 protein, DNA not given. The listing records approximately 120,000 distinct CDR3 sequences. The sequenced sample consisted of blood. Every receptor here comes from a human donor with ulcerative colitis or Crohn's disease, or a healthy co-twin of an affected twin (not recorded which).

The J gene is TRBJ2-5, the V gene TRBV24-1; TCRdb indicates TRBD2, and absent DNA this call remains unverified. The CDR3 has 17 residues. The germline V gene encodes CDR1 KGHDR and CDR2 SFDVKD. The CDR3 here is CATSDPTGGLAQETQYF.

The V and J genes are TRBV12-3 or TRBV12-4 and TRBJ2-6. CDR3 size: 14 residues. The chain's CDR3 is CASTTESGANVLTF.

The V call is TRBV7-2, the J call TRBJ2-5; TCRdb's D gene call, TRBD2, goes unchecked for lack of DNA. From germline, CDR1 is SGHTA and CDR2 FQGNSA. This CDR3 is 13 amino acids long. This CDR3 is CASSLGRGETQYF.

The CDR3 sequence: CASSYSTGDGTSGRHASYEQYF. The chain links TRBV6-2 or TRBV6-3 to TRBJ2-7; as DNA is missing, the TRBD2 call by TCRdb cannot be tested. CDR1 and CDR2 from the germline V gene are MNHEY and SVGEGT. The CDR3 extends over 22 amino acids.

This chain uses TRBV5-1 with TRBJ2-1; TCRdb's assignment of TRBD2 cannot be checked, as there is no DNA. Looked up from germline, CDR1 is SGHRS and CDR2 is YFSETQ. The CDR3 has 17 amino acids. This CDR3 reads CASSYLAGEGLGNEQFF.

The chain uses TRBV20-1 and TRBJ2-3. From germline, CDR1 is DFQATT and CDR2 SNEGSKA (reference sequence). The CDR3 extends over 14 amino acids. Here the CDR3 reads CSARGTVSTDTQYF.

The gene calls are TRBV20-1 and TRBJ2-1; TCRdb gives TRBD2 as the D gene, but with no DNA this cannot be confirmed. Germline V lookup: CDR1 DFQATT, CDR2 SNEGSKA (reference sequence). This CDR3 region has 14 residues. Here the CDR3 reads CSAHTSGVNNEQFF.

The rearrangement uses TRBV10-3 and TRBJ2-6. From germline, CDR1 is ENHRY and CDR2 SYGVKD. The CDR3 has 13 amino acids. Here the CDR3 reads CAIEEPGANVLTF.

The CDR3 loop reads CASSGTYGDTQYF. The chain uses TRBV3-1 and TRBJ2-3; lacking DNA, the TRBD2 call made by TCRdb goes unchecked. Germline lookup yields CDR1 LGHDT and CDR2 YNNKEL (reference sequence). This CDR3 is built from 13 residues.

The J gene is TRBJ2-3, the V gene TRBV4-2; TCRdb's assignment of TRBD2 cannot be checked, as there is no DNA. CDR1 is LGHNA and CDR2 is YNFKEQ in the germline V gene. This CDR3 is built from 14 residues. Here the CDR3 reads CASRGTLPADTQYF.

The chain carries TRBV5-5 and TRBJ1-1. From germline, CDR1 is SGHKS and CDR2 YYEKEE (reference sequence). The CDR3 consists of 14 residues. The CDR3 protein is CASSLLGSGTEAFF.

The chain combines TRBV19 with TRBJ1-1. CDR1 LNHDA and CDR2 SQIVND come from the germline V gene (reference sequence). The CDR3 covers 15 residues. CDR3 in amino acids: CASRSITFADAEAFF.

The chain combines TRBV2 with TRBJ1-6; TCRdb's assignment of TRBD1 cannot be checked, as there is no DNA. The CDR3 has 14 amino acids. Germline CDR1 reads SNHLY; CDR2 reads FYNNEI. CDR3 loop: CASSGQGGNSPLHF.

V usage is TRBV6-5 and J usage is TRBJ1-2. The CDR3 loop spans 12 amino acids. Germline CDR1 is MNHEY and CDR2 is SVGAGI. CDR3 region: CASRRGLHGYTF.

This rearrangement joins TRBV28 to TRBJ1-2. From germline, CDR1 is MDHEN and CDR2 SYDVKM. This CDR3 spans 12 amino acids. CDR3 amino acids: CASSFREHGYTF.

The rearrangement links TRBV6-6 to TRBJ2-7. This CDR3 has 11 residues. Per germline, CDR1 MNHNY and CDR2 SVGAGI (reference sequence). The CDR3 spells CASSINYEQYF.

This rearrangement joins TRBV19 to TRBJ2-1; absent DNA, TCRdb's TRBD1 call cannot be checked. This CDR3 contains 16 residues. CDR1 is LNHDA, CDR2 SQIVND, per germline (reference sequence). The CDR3 is CASSIVPGYSYNEQFF. Complete variable domain (other parts from reference TRBV19 and TRBJ2-1): DGGITQSPKYLFRKEGQNVTLSCEQNLNHDAMYWYRQDPGQGLRLIYYSQIVNDFQKGDIAEGYSVSREKKESFPLTVTSAQKNPTAFYLCASSIVPGYSYNEQFFGPGTRLTVL.

The rearrangement uses TRBV7-9 and TRBJ2-5; TCRdb's D call of TRBD1 is untestable without DNA. CDR1 is SEHNR, CDR2 FQNEAQ, per germline (reference sequence). The CDR3 totals 16 residues. CDR3 in amino acids: CASLLGTGRFVETQYF.

The chain's CDR3 is CASSAQGSWKFF. The chain combines TRBV3-1 with TRBJ2-1; the TCRdb call, TRBD1, lacks DNA for checking. The CDR3 covers 12 residues. CDR1 and CDR2 from the germline V gene are LGHDT and YNNKEL (reference sequence).

This rearrangement joins TRBV20-1 to TRBJ2-7; TCRdb's D call of TRBD2 is untestable without DNA. There are 15 residues in the CDR3. Per the germline V gene, CDR1 is DFQATT and CDR2 is SNEGSKA (reference sequence). The CDR3 here is CSARRARGALIVEYF.

The chain recombines TRBV12-3 or TRBV12-4 with TRBJ2-5; there is no DNA to check the TCRdb D call of TRBD2. CDR3 length equals 12 residues. The CDR3 protein is CASGSRPETQYF.

The CDR3 here is CASSIDTGISYEQYF. The chain is built from TRBV9 and TRBJ2-7. CDR3 length: 15 amino acids. CDR1 is SGDLS, CDR2 YYNGEE, per germline.

V gene TRBV5-1 combines with J gene TRBJ2-3; TCRdb calls TRBD1, which cannot be checked without DNA. The germline CDR1 and CDR2 sequences are SGHRS and YFSETQ. CDR3 length equals 16 residues. The CDR3 region is CASSFTGTGGTDTQYF. Filled out from reference TRBV5-1 and TRBJ2-3, the complete variable domain reads KAGVTQTPRYLIKTRGQQVTLSCSPISGHRSVSWYQQTPGQGLQFLFEYFSETQRNKGNFPGRFSGRQFSNSRSEMNVSTLELGDSALYLCASSFTGTGGTDTQYFGPGTRLTVL.

The V gene is TRBV6-2 or TRBV6-3, the J gene TRBJ2-7; TCRdb lists TRBD2, though no DNA is available to test this call. The CDR3 contains 15 residues. Looked up from germline, CDR1 is MNHEY and CDR2 is SVGEGT. The CDR3 sequence: CASLEDSGRAEEQYF.